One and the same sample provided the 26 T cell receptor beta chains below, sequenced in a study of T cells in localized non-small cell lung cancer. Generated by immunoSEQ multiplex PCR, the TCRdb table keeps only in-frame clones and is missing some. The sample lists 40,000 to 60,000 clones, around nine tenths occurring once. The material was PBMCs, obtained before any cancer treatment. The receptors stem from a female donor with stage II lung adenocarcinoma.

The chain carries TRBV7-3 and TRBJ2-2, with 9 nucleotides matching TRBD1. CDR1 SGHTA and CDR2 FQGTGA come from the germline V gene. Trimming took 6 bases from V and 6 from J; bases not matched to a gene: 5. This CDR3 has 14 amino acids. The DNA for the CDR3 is TGTGCCAGCAGACGGGACAGGGCGTCCGGGGAGCTGTTTTTT. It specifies CASRRDRASGELFF.

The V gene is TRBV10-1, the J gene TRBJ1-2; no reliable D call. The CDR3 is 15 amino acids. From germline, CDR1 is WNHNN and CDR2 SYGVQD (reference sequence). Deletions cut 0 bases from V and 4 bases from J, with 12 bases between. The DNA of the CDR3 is TGCGCCAGCAGTGAGTCGACCCCCGATTTCTATGGCTACACCTTC. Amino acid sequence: CASSESTPDFYGYTF.

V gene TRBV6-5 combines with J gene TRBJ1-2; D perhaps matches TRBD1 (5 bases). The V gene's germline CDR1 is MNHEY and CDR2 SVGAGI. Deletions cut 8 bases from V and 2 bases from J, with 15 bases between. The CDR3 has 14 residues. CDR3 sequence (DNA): TGTGCCAGCCGGCAGGGCTCACGAAACTATGGCTACACCTTC. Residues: CASRQGSRNYGYTF.

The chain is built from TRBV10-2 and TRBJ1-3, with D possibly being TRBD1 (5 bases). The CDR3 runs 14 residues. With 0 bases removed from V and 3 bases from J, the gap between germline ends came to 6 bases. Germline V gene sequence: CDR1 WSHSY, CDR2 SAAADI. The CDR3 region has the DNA TGCGCCAGCAGTGAGTCGGGACTTGGAAACACCATATATTTT. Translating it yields CASSESGLGNTIYF.

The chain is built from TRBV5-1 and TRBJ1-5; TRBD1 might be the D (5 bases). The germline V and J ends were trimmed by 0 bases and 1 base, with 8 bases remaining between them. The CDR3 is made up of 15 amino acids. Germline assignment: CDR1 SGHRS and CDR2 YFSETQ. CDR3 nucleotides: TGCGCCAGCAGCTTGGAGGCAGGGAGCAATCAGCCCCAGCATTTT. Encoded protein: CASSLEAGSNQPQHF.

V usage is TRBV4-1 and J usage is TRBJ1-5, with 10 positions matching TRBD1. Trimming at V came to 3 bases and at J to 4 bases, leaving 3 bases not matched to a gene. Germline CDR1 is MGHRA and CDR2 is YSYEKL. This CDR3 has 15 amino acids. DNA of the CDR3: TGCGCCAGCAGCCACGGGGACAGGGGTAATCAGCCCCAGCATTTT. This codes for CASSHGDRGNQPQHF.

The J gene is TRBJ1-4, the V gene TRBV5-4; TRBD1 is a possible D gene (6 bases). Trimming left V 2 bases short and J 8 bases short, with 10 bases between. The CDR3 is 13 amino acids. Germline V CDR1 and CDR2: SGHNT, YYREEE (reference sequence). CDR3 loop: CASSLGQGEKLFF. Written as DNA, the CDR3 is TGTGCCAGCAGCTTAGGGCAGGGGGAAAAACTGTTTTTT.

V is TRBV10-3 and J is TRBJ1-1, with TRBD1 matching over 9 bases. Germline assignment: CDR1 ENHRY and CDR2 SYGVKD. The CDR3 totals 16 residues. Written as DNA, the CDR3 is TGTGGCGGGACAGGGAAGGCCTGGATCATGAACACTGAAGCTTTCTTT. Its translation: CGGTGKAWIMNTEAFF.

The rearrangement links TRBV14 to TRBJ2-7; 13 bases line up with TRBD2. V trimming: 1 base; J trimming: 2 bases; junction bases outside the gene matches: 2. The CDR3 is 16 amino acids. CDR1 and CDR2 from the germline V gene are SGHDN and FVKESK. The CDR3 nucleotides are TGTGCCAGCAGCCAAGTAGGGACTAGCGGGGCCTACGAGCAGTACTTC. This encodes CASSQVGTSGAYEQYF.

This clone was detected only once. CDR3 region: CASSQQGNTEAFF. CDR3 nucleotide sequence: TGTGCCAGCTCACAACAGGGCAACACTGAAGCTTTCTTT. The chain is built from TRBV18 and TRBJ1-1, with D possibly TRBD1 on 6 matching bases. The CDR3 extends over 13 amino acids. V was trimmed by 4 bases and J by 2 bases, leaving 8 bases between them. Germline V CDR1 and CDR2: KGHSH, LQKENI.

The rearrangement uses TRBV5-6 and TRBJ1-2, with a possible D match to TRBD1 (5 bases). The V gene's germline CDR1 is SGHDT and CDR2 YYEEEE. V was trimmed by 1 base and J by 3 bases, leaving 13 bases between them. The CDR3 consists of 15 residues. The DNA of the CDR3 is TGTGCCAGCAGCTTGTGGGGGGATTGGTACTATGGCTACACCTTC. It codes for CASSLWGDWYYGYTF.

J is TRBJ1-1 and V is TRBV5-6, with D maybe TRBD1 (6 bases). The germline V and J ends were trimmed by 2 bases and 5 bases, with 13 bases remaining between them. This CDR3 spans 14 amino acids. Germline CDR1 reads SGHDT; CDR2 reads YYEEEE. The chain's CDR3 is CASSFTRGWTEAFF. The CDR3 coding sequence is TGTGCCAGCAGCTTTACTAGGGGGTGGACTGAAGCTTTCTTT.

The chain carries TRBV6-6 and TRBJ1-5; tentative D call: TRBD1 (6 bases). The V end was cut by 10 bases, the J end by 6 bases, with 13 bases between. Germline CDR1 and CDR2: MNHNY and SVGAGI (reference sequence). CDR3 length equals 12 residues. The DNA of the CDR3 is TGTGCCACCCGAACAGGGTTTCAGCCCCAGCATTTT. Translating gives CATRTGFQPQHF.

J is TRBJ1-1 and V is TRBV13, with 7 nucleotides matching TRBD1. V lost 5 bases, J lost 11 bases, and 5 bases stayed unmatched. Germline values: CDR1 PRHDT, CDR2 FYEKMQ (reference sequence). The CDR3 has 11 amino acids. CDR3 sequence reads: CASSGTGDAFF. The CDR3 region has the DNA TGTGCCAGCAGCGGAACAGGGGACGCTTTCTTT.

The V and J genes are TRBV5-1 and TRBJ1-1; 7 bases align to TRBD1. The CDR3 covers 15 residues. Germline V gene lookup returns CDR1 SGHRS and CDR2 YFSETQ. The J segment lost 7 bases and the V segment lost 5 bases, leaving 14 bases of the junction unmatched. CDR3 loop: CASRGGQAFNGEAFF. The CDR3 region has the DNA TGCGCCAGCAGGGGCGGACAGGCCTTTAACGGTGAAGCTTTCTTT.

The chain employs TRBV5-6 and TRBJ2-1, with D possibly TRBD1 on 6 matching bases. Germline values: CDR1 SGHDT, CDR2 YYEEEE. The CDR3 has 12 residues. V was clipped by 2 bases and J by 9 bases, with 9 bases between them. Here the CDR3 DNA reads TGTGCCAGCAGCTTTGGGGGCGGTGAGCAGTTCTTC. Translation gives CASSFGGGEQFF.

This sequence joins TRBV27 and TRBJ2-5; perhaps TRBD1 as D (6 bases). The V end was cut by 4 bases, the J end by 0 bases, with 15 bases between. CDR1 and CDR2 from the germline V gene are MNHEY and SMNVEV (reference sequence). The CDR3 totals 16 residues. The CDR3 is CASSSLDSSYQETQYF. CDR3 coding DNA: TGTGCCAGCAGTTCACTGGACAGTTCGTACCAAGAGACCCAGTACTTC.

The CDR3 region is CASSLTHTEAFF. The CDR3, as DNA: TGTGCCAGCAGCTTAACCCACACTGAAGCTTTCTTT. The chain couples TRBV7-9 to TRBJ1-1; D gene unclear. The germline V gene encodes CDR1 SEHNR and CDR2 FQNEAQ (reference sequence). The CDR3 totals 12 residues. Trimming removed 2 bases from V and 3 bases from J, with 4 bases in between.

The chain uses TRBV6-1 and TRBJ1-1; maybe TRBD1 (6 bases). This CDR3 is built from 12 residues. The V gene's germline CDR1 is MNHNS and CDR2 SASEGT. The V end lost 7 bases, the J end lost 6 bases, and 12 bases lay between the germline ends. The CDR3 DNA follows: TGTGCCAGCAAGGGACATTGGGCTGAAGCTTTCTTT. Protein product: CASKGHWAEAFF.

This chain's CDR3 is CSVEDWGGLGDPGETQYF. The CDR3 coding sequence is TGCAGCGTTGAAGATTGGGGAGGGCTAGGGGACCCTGGGGAGACCCAGTACTTC. The genes are TRBV29-1 and TRBJ2-5, with 7 positions matching TRBD2. The germline gives CDR1 SQVTM, CDR2 ANQGSEA. This CDR3 is built from 18 residues. The ends lost 0 bases at V and 5 bases at J; junction bases unmatched: 18.

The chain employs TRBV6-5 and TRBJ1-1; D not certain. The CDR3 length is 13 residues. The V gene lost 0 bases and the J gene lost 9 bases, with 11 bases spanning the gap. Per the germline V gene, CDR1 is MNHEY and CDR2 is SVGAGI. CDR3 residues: CASSYSSVMKAFF. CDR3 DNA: TGTGCCAGCAGTTACTCTTCCGTGATGAAAGCTTTCTTT.

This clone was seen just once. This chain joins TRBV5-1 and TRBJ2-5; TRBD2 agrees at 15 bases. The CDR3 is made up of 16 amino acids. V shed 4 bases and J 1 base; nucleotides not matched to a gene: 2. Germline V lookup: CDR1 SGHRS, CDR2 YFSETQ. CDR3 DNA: TGCGCCAGCAGCACGGGACTAGCGGGGGGCCAAGAGACCCAGTACTTC. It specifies CASSTGLAGGQETQYF. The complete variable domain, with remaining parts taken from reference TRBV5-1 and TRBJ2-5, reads KAGVTQTPRYLIKTRGQQVTLSCSPISGHRSVSWYQQTPGQGLQFLFEYFSETQRNKGNFPGRFSGRQFSNSRSEMNVSTLELGDSALYLCASSTGLAGGQETQYFGPGTRLLVL.

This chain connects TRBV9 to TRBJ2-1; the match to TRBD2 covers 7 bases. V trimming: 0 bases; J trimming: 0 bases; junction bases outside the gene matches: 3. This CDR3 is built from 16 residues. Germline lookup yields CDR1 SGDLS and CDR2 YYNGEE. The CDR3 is CASSVEGGGSYNEQFF. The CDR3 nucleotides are TGTGCCAGCAGCGTAGAAGGCGGGGGCTCCTACAATGAGCAGTTCTTC.

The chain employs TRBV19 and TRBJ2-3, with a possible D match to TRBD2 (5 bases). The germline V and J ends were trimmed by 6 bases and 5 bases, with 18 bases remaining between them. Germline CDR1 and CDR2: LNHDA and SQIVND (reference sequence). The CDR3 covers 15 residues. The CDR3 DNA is TGTGCCAGTAGCTCCCCCGGCGGGTCGGGAGATACGCAGTATTTT. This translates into CASSSPGGSGDTQYF. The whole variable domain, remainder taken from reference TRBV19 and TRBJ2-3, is DGGITQSPKYLFRKEGQNVTLSCEQNLNHDAMYWYRQDPGQGLRLIYYSQIVNDFQKGDIAEGYSVSREKKESFPLTVTSAQKNPTAFYLCASSSPGGSGDTQYFGPGTRLTVL.

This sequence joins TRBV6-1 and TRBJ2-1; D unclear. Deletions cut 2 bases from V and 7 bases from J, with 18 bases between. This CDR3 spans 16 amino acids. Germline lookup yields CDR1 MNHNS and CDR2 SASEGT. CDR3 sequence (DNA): TGTGCCAGCAGTGAATTGGGCCCATCGGTATCTAATGAGCAGTTCTTC. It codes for CASSELGPSVSNEQFF.

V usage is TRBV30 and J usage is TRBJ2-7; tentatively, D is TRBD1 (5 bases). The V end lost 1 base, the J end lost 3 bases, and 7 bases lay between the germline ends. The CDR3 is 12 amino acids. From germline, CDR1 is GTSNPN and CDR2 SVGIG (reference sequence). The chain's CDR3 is CAWSETVYEQYF. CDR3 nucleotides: TGTGCCTGGAGTGAGACAGTCTACGAGCAGTACTTC.